Presented here are 23 T cell receptor beta chains from one specimen sequenced in a study of shared clonotypes between healthy human individuals. Only in-frame clones appear in the TCRdb table, and some are missing; sequencing was by immunoSEQ multiplex PCR. The sample consists of about 1.1 million clones, 60% to 85% of them appearing once. The sequencing sample was made of memory CD4+ T cells from PBMCs. Subset indicated: CD45RA-negative fraction. The origin of the receptors is a man aged 18 to 29 in good health. Some clones in this sample may be carry-over from other donors' samples.

This clone was seen a handful of times. The J gene is TRBJ2-7, the V gene TRBV6-5; 7 nucleotides align to TRBD2. Germline CDR1 reads MNHEY; CDR2 reads SVGAGI. CDR3 length: 15 residues. J was trimmed by 5 bases and V by 2 bases; bases with no gene match: 9. The CDR3 nucleotides read TGTGCCAGCAGTTACCCCTCCGGGACTATCGACGAGCAGTACTTC. As protein: CASSYPSGTIDEQYF.

The V call is TRBV7-2, the J call TRBJ1-1; no definite D call. Germline V gene lookup returns CDR1 SGHTA and CDR2 FQGNSA. CDR3 length equals 14 residues. Trimming shortened V by 5 bases and J by 4 bases, and 14 bases separated the two germline ends. For the CDR3, the DNA is TGTGCCAGCAGCCCCCAAGAAGGGAGCACTGAAGCTTTCTTT. Its protein is CASSPQEGSTEAFF.

The chain combines TRBV27 with TRBJ2-3, with unresolved D. Trimming left V 0 bases short and J 5 bases short, with 18 bases between. CDR1 is MNHEY, CDR2 SMNVEV, per germline (reference sequence). This CDR3 is 17 amino acids long. The CDR3 region is CASSLSFARQVEDTQYF. CDR3 sequence (DNA): TGTGCCAGCAGTTTATCTTTTGCTAGACAAGTGGAAGATACGCAGTATTTT.

The chain is built from TRBV5-6 and TRBJ1-3; D call uncertain. The V gene lost 1 base and the J gene lost 2 bases, with 13 bases spanning the gap. Germline CDR1 and CDR2: SGHDT and YYEEEE. CDR3 length equals 16 residues. The CDR3 region has the DNA TGTGCCAGCAGCTTGTCCGGGAAAACGGCTGGAAACACCATATATTTT. Encoded protein: CASSLSGKTAGNTIYF.

This clone has more than one count but fewer than ten. The chain uses TRBV12-5 and TRBJ2-5; TRBD2 is a possible D gene (6 bases). From germline, CDR1 is LGHNT and CDR2 FRNRAP. V lost 6 bases to trimming and J lost 1 base, with 12 bases between them. This CDR3 contains 14 residues. CDR3 bases: TGTGCTAGTGGCCTTAGCGGAGCCCAAGAGACCCAGTACTTC. Protein sequence: CASGLSGAQETQYF.

The CDR3 reads CASSLAAGTSYNEQFF. The CDR3 nucleotides read TGTGCCAGCAGCTTAGCCGCAGGAACATCCTACAATGAGCAGTTCTTC. V usage is TRBV7-3 and J usage is TRBJ2-1; D is unresolved. This CDR3 contains 16 residues. Germline CDR1 SGHTA, CDR2 FQGTGA. The V end was cut by 2 bases, the J end by 1 base, with 12 bases between.

The rearrangement joins TRBV18 to TRBJ1-2, with D hard to call. The CDR3 is 15 residues long. Germline values: CDR1 KGHSH, CDR2 LQKENI. Trimming shortened V by 2 bases and J by 3 bases, and 13 bases separated the two germline ends. Written as DNA, the CDR3 is TGTGCCAGCTCACCAGCCCAGGCGAGCTACTATGGCTACACCTTC. Translated: CASSPAQASYYGYTF.

This clone was seen just once. This chain uses TRBV28 with TRBJ1-1; D unresolved. This CDR3 is built from 12 residues. Trimming took 5 bases from V and 6 from J, leaving 10 bases between them. Germline lookup yields CDR1 MDHEN and CDR2 SYDVKM. CDR3 in amino acids: CASSIYTAEAFF. DNA for the CDR3: TGTGCCAGCAGTATTTATACGGCTGAAGCTTTCTTT. The variable domain in full, completed from reference TRBV28 and TRBJ1-1, reads DVKVTQSSRYLVKRTGEKVFLECVQDMDHENMFWYRQDPGLGLRLIYFSYDVKMKEKGDIPEGYSVSREKKERFSLILESASTNQTSMYLCASSIYTAEAFFGQGTRLTVV.

The chain employs TRBV1 and TRBJ2-7; TRBD1, the table's D call, was not compared with the DNA. TRBV1 is listed as a pseudogene. CDR3 length: 13 amino acids. CDR3 amino acids: CTSSPRQDYEQYF. In DNA, the CDR3 is TGCACCAGCAGCCCCCGACAAGACTACGAGCAGTACTTC.

Turning to this clone: Other nucleotide sequences from this sample produce the same CDR3. The chain is built from TRBV7-2 and TRBJ1-4; D is uncertain. Germline CDR1 SGHTA, CDR2 FQGNSA. Trimming cost V 2 bases and J 0 bases, with 4 bases left between them. The CDR3 contains 14 residues. The CDR3 DNA follows: TGTGCCAGCAGCTTAAGTTCAACTAATGAAAAACTGTTTTTT. Protein sequence: CASSLSSTNEKLFF.

J is TRBJ1-5 and V is TRBV18, with 7 positions matching TRBD1. The CDR3 sequence is 14 residues long. Germline V gene sequence: CDR1 KGHSH, CDR2 LQKENI. After removal of 4 bases from V and 0 bases from J, the junction contained 0 bases not matched to a gene. The CDR3 region is CASSRDSSNQPQHF. Written as DNA, the CDR3 is TGTGCCAGCTCACGGGACAGTAGCAATCAGCCCCAGCATTTT.

This sequence joins TRBV7-8 and TRBJ2-2; no reliable D call. V shed 5 bases and J shed 6 bases, with 7 bases lying between them. This CDR3 is built from 12 residues. Germline CDR1 and CDR2: SGHVS and FQNEAQ. The CDR3: CASSQGSGELFF. The CDR3 coding sequence is TGTGCCAGCAGCCAAGGATCCGGGGAGCTGTTTTTT.

This sequence joins TRBV6-1 and TRBJ2-7; 7 bases line up with TRBD1. Germline V gene data show CDR1 as MNHNS and CDR2 as SASEGT. The ends lost 6 bases at V and 3 bases at J; junction bases unmatched: 8. The CDR3 sequence is 14 residues long. CDR3 sequence (DNA): TGTGCCAGCAGGATTTGGGGACAGTTCTACGAGCAGTACTTC. This translates into CASRIWGQFYEQYF.

The chain employs TRBV4-2 and TRBJ1-2; maybe TRBD1 (5 bases). V was clipped by 0 bases and J by 8 bases, with 13 bases between them. Germline V gene sequence: CDR1 LGHNA, CDR2 YNFKEQ. The CDR3 loop spans 14 amino acids. CDR3 sequence reads: CASSQDQFREGYTF. Here the CDR3 DNA reads TGTGCCAGCAGCCAAGATCAATTCAGGGAAGGCTACACCTTC.

Of note for this clone: This sample includes further DNA sequences coding for the same CDR3. The gene calls are TRBV5-1 and TRBJ2-3; no clear D. The length of the CDR3 is 14 residues. Germline V gene sequence: CDR1 SGHRS, CDR2 YFSETQ. V lost 0 bases and J 0 bases, leaving 5 bases between the germline ends. CDR3 protein: CASSLVVSTDTQYF. As DNA, the CDR3 is TGCGCCAGCAGCTTGGTGGTCAGCACAGATACGCAGTATTTT.

This chain links TRBV28 with TRBJ1-2, with D unresolved. The V end was cut by 6 bases, the J end by 7 bases, with 18 bases between. The germline V gene has CDR1 MDHEN and CDR2 SYDVKM. The CDR3 totals 14 residues. The CDR3 DNA follows: TGTGCCAGCAGCTTACCGGGCTCTGTACGTGGCTACACCTTC. Translated: CASSLPGSVRGYTF.

The chain combines TRBV5-4 with TRBJ1-5; no firm D call. Germline lookup yields CDR1 SGHNT and CDR2 YYREEE (reference sequence). This CDR3 region has 15 residues. V lost 0 bases and J 5 bases, leaving 12 bases between the germline ends. CDR3 residues: CASSLGPQGDQPQHF. CDR3 bases: TGTGCCAGCAGCTTGGGCCCGCAAGGAGATCAGCCCCAGCATTTT.

This sequence joins TRBV7-9 and TRBJ2-7; either TRBD1 or TRBD2 may fit D (6 bases each). V lost 6 bases, J lost 5 bases, and 26 bases lay in between. Germline V gene sequence: CDR1 SEHNR, CDR2 FQNEAQ (reference sequence). The CDR3 is made up of 17 amino acids. For the CDR3, the DNA is TGTGCCAGCAGAGCCGGGGTGGCGGGACAAGGGCTCCACGAGCAGTACTTC. Translation gives CASRAGVAGQGLHEQYF.

This rearrangement joins TRBV7-9 to TRBJ1-4, with a weak D call TRBD1 (6 bases). Germline CDR1 is SEHNR and CDR2 is FQNEAQ (reference sequence). Trimming cost V 5 bases and J 4 bases, with 14 bases left between them. The CDR3 extends over 15 amino acids. This chain's CDR3 is CASSRFGGGNEKLFF. Here the CDR3 DNA reads TGTGCCAGCAGCCGATTTGGAGGGGGTAATGAAAAACTGTTTTTT.

This clone was counted only a few times. The chain combines TRBV11-3 with TRBJ2-3, with 9 bases that match TRBD2. The CDR3 spans 18 residues. Germline V gene sequence: CDR1 SGHNT, CDR2 YENEEA. Trimming at V came to 0 bases and at J to 3 bases, leaving 10 bases not matched to a gene. The CDR3 loop is CASSLDSHAGGQTDTQYF. The CDR3 DNA follows: TGTGCCAGCAGCTTAGATTCCCATGCGGGAGGGCAGACAGATACGCAGTATTTT.

V and J are TRBV5-1 and TRBJ2-7; possibly TRBD1 or TRBD2 for D (5 bases each). The CDR3 is 14 amino acids. Per germline, CDR1 SGHRS and CDR2 YFSETQ. V was pared by 3 bases and J by 4 bases, with 14 bases between. The CDR3 region has the DNA TGCGCCAGCAGCTCTGACTCCTGGGGGTACGAGCAGTACTTC. Its protein is CASSSDSWGYEQYF.

CDR3 amino acids: CASSSYYSGGGSLNTQYF. The CDR3 DNA sequence: TGTGCCAGCAGCTCATATTATAGCGGGGGGGGAAGTTTAAATACGCAGTATTTT. J is TRBJ2-3 and V is TRBV7-2, with 11 bases identical to TRBD2. The CDR3 has 18 amino acids. V lost 4 bases to trimming and J lost 7 bases; unmatched junction nucleotides: 16. Germline CDR1 is SGHTA and CDR2 is FQGNSA.

This sequence joins TRBV19 and TRBJ2-1, with 10 bases identical to TRBD2. V lost 5 bases to trimming and J lost 8 bases; unmatched junction nucleotides: 6. The CDR3 is 14 amino acids. Looked up from germline, CDR1 is LNHDA and CDR2 is SQIVND (reference sequence). This CDR3 reads CASSASGSVYEQFF. DNA for the CDR3: TGTGCCAGTAGTGCTAGCGGGAGCGTCTATGAGCAGTTCTTC.